This T cell receptor (beta chain) was identified during a study of cytomegalovirus exposure and HLA in healthy donors. General study points: The authors assumed roughly uniform sequencing depth across donors for presence/absence analyses. Earlier analysis found most TCR beta V segments productive about 87% or about 30% of the time.

The PCR used 60 Vbeta and 13 Jbeta primers. Methods used by the authors: In a later analysis, of 84 million or so unique beta chains, some 10 million appeared in at least two donors. TCRdb keeps only in-frame clones here, not all; method: immunoSEQ multiplex PCR. The V and J calls and the clone size are those of that table, but D and trimming were determined from the DNA. The data show approximately 86,000 clones, around 75% seen once. A note on this clone: The antigen is unknown.

V was shortened by 2 bases and J by 1 base, with 13 bases between the two germline ends. CDR3 size: 16 residues. CDR1 is MRHNA and CDR2 is SNTAGT in the germline V gene. The source of this sequence is a man between 35 and 55 years old in good health and CMV-seronegative. Material for sequencing was PBMCs. The chain recombines TRBV6-4 with TRBJ2-3; TRBD2 might be the D (7 bases). The CDR3 loop reads CASSDVGGGGTDTQYF. Here the CDR3 DNA reads TGTGCCAGCAGTGACGTTGGAGGGGGGGGCACAGATACGCAGTATTTT.